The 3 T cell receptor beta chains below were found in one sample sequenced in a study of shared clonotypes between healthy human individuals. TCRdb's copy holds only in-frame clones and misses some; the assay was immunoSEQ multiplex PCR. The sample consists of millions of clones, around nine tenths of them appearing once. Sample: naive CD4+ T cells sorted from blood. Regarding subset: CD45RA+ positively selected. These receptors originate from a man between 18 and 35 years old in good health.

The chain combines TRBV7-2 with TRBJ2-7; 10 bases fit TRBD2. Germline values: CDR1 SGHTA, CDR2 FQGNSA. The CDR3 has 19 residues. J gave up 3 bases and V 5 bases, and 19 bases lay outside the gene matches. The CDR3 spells CASSLQGARSGRAFYEQYF. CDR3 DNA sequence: TGTGCCAGCAGCCTCCAGGGGGCGCGGAGCGGGAGGGCGTTCTACGAGCAGTACTTC.

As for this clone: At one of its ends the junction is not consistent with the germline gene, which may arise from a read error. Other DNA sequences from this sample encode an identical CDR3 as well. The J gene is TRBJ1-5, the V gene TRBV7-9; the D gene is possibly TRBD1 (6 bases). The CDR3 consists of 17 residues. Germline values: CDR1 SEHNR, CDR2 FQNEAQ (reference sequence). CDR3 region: CASSRATTGNSNQPQHF. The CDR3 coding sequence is TGTGCCAGCAGCCGAGCCACGACAGGCAATAGCAATCAGCCCCAGCACTTT.

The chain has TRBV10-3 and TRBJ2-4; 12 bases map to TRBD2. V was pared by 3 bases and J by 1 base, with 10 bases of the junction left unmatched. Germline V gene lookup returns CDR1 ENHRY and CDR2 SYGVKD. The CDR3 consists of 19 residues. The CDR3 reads CAISDDWTSGAGAKNIQYF. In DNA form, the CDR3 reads TGTGCCATCAGTGACGACTGGACTAGCGGGGCCGGGGCCAAAAACATTCAGTACTTC.